The T cell receptor beta chain under discussion was sequenced for a study of cytomegalovirus exposure and HLA in healthy donors. For the study at large: The same platform used for the 600 to 750 first-cohort repertoires was also used for the 90 to 150 validation repertoires, as a later analysis reported.

Method: immunoSEQ multiplex PCR; TCRdb's copy keeps in-frame clones and lacks some. This table has 200,000 to 300,000 clones, about 90% appearing once. J gave up 4 bases and V 1 base, and 1 base lay outside the gene matches. This CDR3 comprises 15 residues. The germline CDR1 and CDR2 sequences are MNHNS and SASEGT. The chain links TRBV6-1 to TRBJ2-1, with 10 bases lining up with TRBD2. The receptor comes from a woman in her 30s in good health and CMV-seropositive. Sequencing was done on a sample of PBMCs. The CDR3, as DNA: TGTGCCAGCAGTGAAGAAGCGGGAGGGTACAATGAGCAGTTCTTC. This gives the protein CASSEEAGGYNEQFF.